The next 29 T cell receptor beta chains were all read from a single sample in a study of blood T cell repertoires in COVID-19. Generated by immunoSEQ multiplex PCR, the TCRdb table keeps only in-frame clones and is missing some. The table lists about 120,000 clones, around 83% of them singletons. Sample: peripheral blood. The receptor set was obtained from a man in his 60s with acute or convalescent COVID-19.

In DNA, the CDR3 is TGTGCCAGTAGTGGGCAGGGCGGCACTGAAGCTTTCTTT. This sequence encodes CASSGQGGTEAFF. J is TRBJ1-1 and V is TRBV19; tentatively, D is TRBD1 (5 bases). CDR3 size: 13 residues. Germline CDR1 is LNHDA and CDR2 is SQIVND (reference sequence). The V and J ends lost 5 bases and 4 bases respectively, with 11 bases between them.

The DNA for the CDR3 is TGCGCCAGCAGTGAGCTGTCAGGGATCCTCCACGAGCAGTACTTC. Translated, it gives CASSELSGILHEQYF. The V gene is TRBV10-1, the J gene TRBJ2-7; TRBD1 might be the D (5 bases). V lost 2 bases to trimming and J lost 5 bases, with 16 bases between them. Germline loops: CDR1 WNHNN, CDR2 SYGVQD (reference sequence). The CDR3 totals 15 residues.

The chain recombines TRBV27 with TRBJ1-1; D is undetermined. The CDR3 loop spans 15 amino acids. Trimming shortened V by 2 bases and J by 8 bases, and 18 bases separated the two germline ends. CDR1 and CDR2 from the germline V gene are MNHEY and SMNVEV (reference sequence). The CDR3 nucleotides are TGTGCCAGCAGTTTACTTGGCATAGGCGGATCGGAAGCTTTCTTT. Protein product: CASSLLGIGGSEAFF.

Comments on this clone: One end of the junction does not line up with germline, which may come from a read error. The chain combines TRBV5-1 with TRBJ1-3; no clear D. Germline CDR1 and CDR2: SGHRS and YFSETQ. The CDR3 covers 16 residues. The CDR3 DNA reads TGCGTCAGCAGCTTGGCCTTTCAGGCCTCTGGAAACACCATATATTTT. The encoded protein is CVSSLAFQASGNTIYF.

The chain carries TRBV6-1 and TRBJ1-5, with D perhaps TRBD1 (5 bases). Germline CDR1 and CDR2: MNHNS and SASEGT. The germline V and J ends were trimmed by 3 bases and 4 bases, with 13 bases remaining between them. CDR3 length equals 15 residues. The CDR3 sequence: CASSDGRVRNQPQHF. CDR3 in DNA: TGTGCCAGCAGTGATGGCAGGGTAAGAAATCAGCCCCAGCATTTT.

This clone was seen a few times. V is TRBV21-1 and J is TRBJ1-4; the DNA was not used to check the table's D call, TRBD1. TRBV21-1 is a pseudogene. The CDR3 spans 14 residues. The CDR3 loop is CASSSRQDGEKLFF. The CDR3 DNA sequence: TGTGCCAGCAGCTCCCGACAGGATGGGGAAAAACTGTTTTTT.

The V gene is TRBV20-1, the J gene TRBJ2-1; 12 nucleotides agree with TRBD2. Trimming removed 3 bases from V and 0 bases from J; junction bases left unmatched: 3. The CDR3 extends over 16 amino acids. Germline-derived CDR1 and CDR2 are DFQATT and SNEGSKA (reference sequence). CDR3 coding DNA: TGCAGTGCTAGTTGGACTAGCGGGACCTCCTACAATGAGCAGTTCTTC. This gives the protein CSASWTSGTSYNEQFF.

The rearrangement uses TRBV24-1 and TRBJ2-2; D not certain. Germline V gives CDR1 KGHDR, CDR2 SFDVKD. V gave up 4 bases and J gave up 3 bases, with 8 bases separating them. The CDR3 consists of 14 residues. CDR3 sequence reads: CATSEREDTGELFF. The CDR3 DNA follows: TGTGCCACCAGTGAGAGAGAGGACACCGGGGAGCTGTTTTTT.

The genes are TRBV2 and TRBJ2-2, with TRBD1 matching over 7 bases. The CDR3 extends over 17 amino acids. The germline V gene encodes CDR1 SNHLY and CDR2 FYNNEI. V shed 4 bases, J shed 2 bases, and the junction held 10 bases outside the gene matches. CDR3 coding DNA: TGTGCCAGCAGTGGACAGGGCTGGAGGAGTAACACCGGGGAGCTGTTTTTT. Amino acids: CASSGQGWRSNTGELFF.

V gene TRBV23-1 combines with J gene TRBJ2-3; 7 nucleotides align to TRBD2. Being an ORF, TRBV23-1 has a function that is uncertain. The CDR3 contains 16 residues. V shed 0 bases, J shed 4 bases, and the junction held 7 bases outside the gene matches. The CDR3 region has the DNA TGCGCCAGCAGTCAATCGTGGCGGGAGCGAGCAGATACGCAGTATTTT. This encodes CASSQSWRERADTQYF.

Written as DNA, the CDR3 is TGTGCCAGCAGGAGGGAAGCTGGAAACACCATATATTTT. Translating gives CASRREAGNTIYF. The chain combines TRBV6-5 with TRBJ1-3; D unclear. This CDR3 contains 13 residues. Germline-derived CDR1 and CDR2 are MNHEY and SVGAGI. Trimming removed 6 bases from V and 2 bases from J, with 8 bases in between.

This clone was seen only once. The rearrangement links TRBV19 to TRBJ1-4; TRBD1 is a possible D gene (5 bases). V was cut by 5 bases and J by 4 bases, with 11 bases left in between. Per germline, CDR1 LNHDA and CDR2 SQIVND (reference sequence). The CDR3 length is 14 residues. The CDR3 DNA sequence: TGTGCCAGTAGTGGAGACAGCAGTAATGAAAAACTGTTTTTT. It encodes CASSGDSSNEKLFF. Filled out from reference TRBV19 and TRBJ1-4, the complete variable domain reads DGGITQSPKYLFRKEGQNVTLSCEQNLNHDAMYWYRQDPGQGLRLIYYSQIVNDFQKGDIAEGYSVSREKKESFPLTVTSAQKNPTAFYLCASSGDSSNEKLFFGSGTQLSVL.

This clone was counted a single time. The chain joins TRBV6-5 to TRBJ1-6, with 7 bases identical to TRBD1. The germline V gene encodes CDR1 MNHEY and CDR2 SVGAGI. J was trimmed by 15 bases and V by 6 bases; bases with no gene match: 14. CDR3 length: 14 amino acids. The CDR3 loop reads CASSPRQGIGYLHF. The CDR3 nucleotides read TGTGCCAGCAGCCCCAGACAGGGAATAGGATACCTCCACTTT.

The J gene is TRBJ1-2, the V gene TRBV6-2 or TRBV6-3; 7 bases map to TRBD1. The CDR3 runs 14 residues. The ends lost 1 base at V and 6 bases at J; junction bases unmatched: 5. Germline V gives CDR1 MNHEY, CDR2 SVGEGT. Written as DNA, the CDR3 is TGTGCCAGCAGTTACTACAGGGGCCGGGATGGCTACACCTTC. Translating it yields CASSYYRGRDGYTF.

CDR3 nucleotide sequence: TGTGCCAGCAGCCAGGGGCTTGGAAACCCCCAGCATTTT. Translating it yields CASSQGLGNPQHF. The chain uses TRBV3-1 (or the pseudogene TRBV3-2) and TRBJ1-5, with D possibly matching TRBD1 (5 bases). Trimming took off 3 bases at V and 10 bases at J, with 13 bases between the two ends. Germline V gene data show CDR1 as LGHDT and CDR2 as YNNKEL (reference sequence). This CDR3 spans 13 amino acids.

As concerns this clone: An end of the junction differs from the germline gene, which may be a read error. The rearrangement uses TRBV5-1 and TRBJ2-7; 9 bases fit TRBD1. The CDR3 length is 12 residues. Germline assignment: CDR1 SGHRS and CDR2 YFSETQ. CDR3 sequence: CASTLDRGEQYF. CDR3 DNA sequence: TGCGCCAGCACCTTGGACAGGGGCGAGCAGTACTTC.

The rearrangement links TRBV19 to TRBJ2-1; 7 bases are a match to TRBD2. Per the germline V gene, CDR1 is LNHDA and CDR2 is SQIVND (reference sequence). The CDR3 totals 17 residues. Germline trimming cut 3 bases from V and 9 bases from J; bases unmatched to any gene: 17. Here the CDR3 DNA reads TGTGCCAGTAGTATTTACTTTGTGGCGGGAGCAAGTGGTGAGCAGTTCTTC. Translated, it gives CASSIYFVAGASGEQFF.

CDR3 nucleotides: TGTGCCAGCAGCCAGGGGAGATTAGGCTACACCTTC. This codes for CASSQGRLGYTF. This chain joins TRBV3-1 (or the pseudogene TRBV3-2) and TRBJ1-2; no firm D call. This CDR3 region has 12 residues. Trimming took 3 bases from V and 8 from J, leaving 10 bases between them. In germline, CDR1 is LGHDT, CDR2 YNNKEL (reference sequence).

The chain combines TRBV5-1 with TRBJ1-2; D unresolved. There are 14 residues in the CDR3. Per germline, CDR1 SGHRS and CDR2 YFSETQ. V was pared by 0 bases and J by 0 bases, with 6 bases between. This chain's CDR3 is CASSLDRANYGYTF. The CDR3 nucleotides read TGCGCCAGCAGCTTGGACAGAGCTAACTATGGCTACACCTTC.

The V and J genes are TRBV5-1 and TRBJ2-3; TRBD1 might be the D (5 bases). The CDR3 consists of 14 residues. The V gene lost 5 bases and the J gene lost 0 bases, with 10 bases spanning the gap. Germline CDR1 is SGHRS and CDR2 is YFSETQ. Here the CDR3 reads CASRYRSSTDTQYF. The CDR3 DNA reads as TGCGCCAGCAGATACAGGTCAAGCACAGATACGCAGTATTTT.

The gene calls are TRBV4-2 and TRBJ1-2; a possible D gene is TRBD1 (6 bases). Deletions cut 4 bases from V and 3 bases from J, with 12 bases between. The CDR3 totals 14 residues. CDR1 LGHNA and CDR2 YNFKEQ come from the germline V gene. The CDR3 sequence is CASSPAPGDYGYTF. The DNA for the CDR3 is TGTGCCAGCAGCCCCGCCCCAGGGGACTATGGCTACACCTTC.

V usage is TRBV6-6 and J usage is TRBJ2-7; the D gene is possibly TRBD2 (6 bases). This CDR3 is built from 16 residues. Trimming left V 0 bases short and J 0 bases short, with 12 bases between. Germline CDR1 reads MNHNY; CDR2 reads SVGAGI (reference sequence). CDR3 protein: CASSYSAGTSSYEQYF. CDR3 DNA sequence: TGTGCCAGCAGTTACTCGGCGGGAACAAGCTCCTACGAGCAGTACTTC.

This clone showed up just once. This chain links TRBV3-1 (or the pseudogene TRBV3-2) with TRBJ1-1, with D possibly TRBD1 on 6 matching bases. CDR1 is LGHDT, CDR2 YNNKEL, per germline (reference sequence). V lost 0 bases and J lost 1, with 12 bases in between. The CDR3 has 16 amino acids. The CDR3 reads CASSQDLWGPNTEAFF. CDR3 DNA sequence: TGTGCCAGCAGCCAAGACCTATGGGGGCCGAACACTGAAGCTTTCTTT.

This clone was picked up many times. The junction differs from germline at one of its ends, possibly a read error. The CDR3 is CASSPGTGGSNEQFF. The CDR3, as DNA: TGTGCTAGCAGCCCCGGGACAGGGGGCTCCAATGAGCAGTTCTTC. V is TRBV7-7 and J is TRBJ2-1; TRBD1 agrees at 12 bases. Germline V lookup: CDR1 SSHAT, CDR2 FNYEAQ (reference sequence). The CDR3 extends over 15 amino acids.

This clone has only a few counts. This chain uses TRBV5-8 with TRBJ2-5, with TRBD2 as a possible D gene (6 bases). Trimming took 8 bases from V and 3 from J, leaving 14 bases between them. The CDR3 runs 13 residues. The germline V gene has CDR1 SGHTS and CDR2 YDEGEE. The CDR3 DNA sequence: TGTGCCAGTGATCCCCGGGGGAAAGAGACCCAGTACTTC. It encodes CASDPRGKETQYF.

The V call is TRBV7-6, the J call TRBJ2-5; a weak D match, TRBD1 (5 bases). This CDR3 contains 15 residues. The V and J ends lost 5 bases and 2 bases respectively, with 15 bases between them. CDR1 and CDR2 from the germline V gene are SGHVS and FNYEAQ. The CDR3 DNA follows: TGTGCCAGCAGCCCCAGGCCGGACAAACAAGAGACCCAGTACTTC. Protein product: CASSPRPDKQETQYF.

CDR3 in DNA: TGTGCCAGTAGGCCTACTAGGGGGGGGTACAATGAGCAGTTCTTC. Its protein is CASRPTRGGYNEQFF. This chain links TRBV19 with TRBJ2-1; D is possibly TRBD2 (7 bases). V was pared by 6 bases and J by 4 bases, with 16 bases between. Per germline, CDR1 LNHDA and CDR2 SQIVND (reference sequence). This CDR3 spans 15 amino acids.

The chain links TRBV5-1 to TRBJ1-5, with D perhaps TRBD1 (5 bases). CDR3 length: 15 residues. The germline V gene encodes CDR1 SGHRS and CDR2 YFSETQ. V was shortened by 4 bases and J by 0 bases, with 11 bases between the two germline ends. As DNA, the CDR3 is TGCGCCAGCAGCCCGGGGGATTATAGCAATCAGCCCCAGCATTTT. It codes for CASSPGDYSNQPQHF.

This clone showed up just once. The chain links TRBV6-5 to TRBJ2-7; D is unresolved. This CDR3 is 11 amino acids long. With 4 bases removed from V and 3 bases from J, the gap between germline ends came to 4 bases. Germline values: CDR1 MNHEY, CDR2 SVGAGI. The CDR3 sequence is CASSSYYEQYF. The CDR3 DNA is TGTGCCAGCAGTTCTTACTACGAGCAGTACTTC.